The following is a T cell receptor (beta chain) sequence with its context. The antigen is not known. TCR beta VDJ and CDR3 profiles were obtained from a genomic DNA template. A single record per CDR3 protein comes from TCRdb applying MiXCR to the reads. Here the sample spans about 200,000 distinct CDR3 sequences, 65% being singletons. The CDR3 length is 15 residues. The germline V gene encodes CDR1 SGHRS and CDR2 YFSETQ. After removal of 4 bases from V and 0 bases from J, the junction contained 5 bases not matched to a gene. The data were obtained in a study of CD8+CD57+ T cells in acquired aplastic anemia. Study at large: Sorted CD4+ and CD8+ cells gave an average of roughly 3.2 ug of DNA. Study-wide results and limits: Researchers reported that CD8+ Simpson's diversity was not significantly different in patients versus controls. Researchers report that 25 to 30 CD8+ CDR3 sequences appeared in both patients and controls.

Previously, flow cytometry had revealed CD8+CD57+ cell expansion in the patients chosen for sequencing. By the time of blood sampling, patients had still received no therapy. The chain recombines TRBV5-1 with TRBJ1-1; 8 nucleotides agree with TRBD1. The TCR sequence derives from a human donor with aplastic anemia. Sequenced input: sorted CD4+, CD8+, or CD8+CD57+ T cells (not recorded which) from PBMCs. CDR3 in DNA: TGCGCCAGCAGCCAGGGACAGGTCATGAACACTGAAGCTTTCTTT. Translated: CASSQGQVMNTEAFF.